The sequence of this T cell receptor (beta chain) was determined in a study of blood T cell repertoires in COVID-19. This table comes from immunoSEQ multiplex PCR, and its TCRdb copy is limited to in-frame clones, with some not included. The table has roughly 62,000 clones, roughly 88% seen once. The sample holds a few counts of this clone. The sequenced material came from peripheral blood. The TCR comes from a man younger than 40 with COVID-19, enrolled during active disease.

The CDR3 protein is CASRTGRGTEAFF. The CDR3 coding sequence is TGTGCCAGCAGGACAGGGCGTGGGACTGAAGCTTTCTTT. The chain combines TRBV6-5 with TRBJ1-1; TRBD1 matches at 7 bases. The V and J ends lost 6 bases and 5 bases, in that order; junction bases with no gene match: 6. Germline assignment: CDR1 MNHEY and CDR2 SVGAGI. This CDR3 has 13 residues.